One sample yielded the 21 T cell receptor beta chains listed below, sequenced in a study of OX40 agonist ivuxolimab in advanced cancers. Assay: immunoSEQ multiplex PCR; the TCRdb copy retains only in-frame clones and omits some. The sample lists roughly 58,000 clones; around 77% were seen once. This material consisted of CD4+ or CD8+ T cells sorted from blood, taken in a trial of the OX40 agonist ivuxolimab. These receptors came from an adult with an advanced solid tumor such as melanoma, head and neck, liver or kidney cancer.

The chain has TRBV28 and TRBJ1-6; TRBD1 might be the D (5 bases). Per the germline V gene, CDR1 is MDHEN and CDR2 is SYDVKM. CDR3 length equals 15 residues. V gave up 5 bases and J gave up 5 bases, with 13 bases separating them. The CDR3 nucleotides read TGTGCCAGCAGTCCAGGGAGCAGGGATAATTCACCCCTCCACTTT. It specifies CASSPGSRDNSPLHF. Combining the CDR3 with reference TRBV28 and TRBJ1-6 gives the whole variable domain DVKVTQSSRYLVKRTGEKVFLECVQDMDHENMFWYRQDPGLGLRLIYFSYDVKMKEKGDIPEGYSVSREKKERFSLILESASTNQTSMYLCASSPGSRDNSPLHFGNGTRLTVT.

The chain recombines TRBV7-2 with TRBJ2-5, with a weak D call TRBD2 (5 bases). V lost 5 bases and J 5 bases, leaving 15 bases between the germline ends. Germline CDR1 reads SGHTA; CDR2 reads FQGNSA. This CDR3 is built from 14 residues. CDR3 bases: TGTGCCAGCAGCCCCGAGCGGCTAAAGGAGACCCAGTACTTC. It specifies CASSPERLKETQYF.

The rearrangement uses TRBV7-9 and TRBJ1-5; D not resolved. The V end was cut by 1 base, the J end by 6 bases, with 10 bases between. CDR3 length: 14 residues. Germline V gene sequence: CDR1 SEHNR, CDR2 FQNEAQ (reference sequence). DNA of the CDR3: TGTGCCAGCAGCTTAGGCAGGTCTGCTCAGCCCCAGCATTTT. Its translation is CASSLGRSAQPQHF.

The chain uses TRBV11-3 and TRBJ2-6; D is undetermined. The CDR3 is made up of 17 amino acids. The V gene's germline CDR1 is SGHNT and CDR2 YENEEA. Trimming pared 5 bases from V and 0 bases from J, leaving 14 bases between. This chain's CDR3 is CASSPGSALSGANVLTF. In DNA, the CDR3 is TGTGCCAGCAGCCCCGGGTCCGCGCTCTCTGGGGCCAACGTCCTGACTTTC.

The V and J genes are TRBV9 and TRBJ1-2, with 7 nucleotides matching TRBD1. This CDR3 region has 14 residues. Per the germline V gene, CDR1 is SGDLS and CDR2 is YYNGEE. Trimming removed 0 bases from V and 4 bases from J; junction bases left unmatched: 3. The CDR3 DNA follows: TGTGCCAGCAGCGTAGGGACAGGTAGCTATGGCTACACCTTC. This translates into CASSVGTGSYGYTF.

Only one count was recorded for this clone. DNA of the CDR3: TGTGCCAGCAGTCCAGGGACCCCATGGGATACGCAGTATTTT. Translated: CASSPGTPWDTQYF. The rearrangement links TRBV27 to TRBJ2-3; D might be TRBD1 or TRBD2, each matching 5 bases. The CDR3 contains 14 residues. Germline V gene data show CDR1 as MNHEY and CDR2 as SMNVEV (reference sequence). V was trimmed by 5 bases and J by 6 bases, leaving 15 bases between them.

A few counts support this clone. The chain has TRBV5-1 and TRBJ2-5; 9 nucleotides align to TRBD2. This CDR3 has 16 amino acids. The germline V gene has CDR1 SGHRS and CDR2 YFSETQ. Trimming took 4 bases from V and 1 from J; bases not matched to a gene: 8. CDR3 amino acids: CASSQSTSGGQETQYF. CDR3 nucleotides: TGCGCCAGCAGCCAGTCGACTAGCGGAGGCCAAGAGACCCAGTACTTC.

This clone occurred once. The chain uses TRBV30 and TRBJ2-1; 15 nucleotides agree with TRBD2. The CDR3 contains 19 residues. J was trimmed by 0 bases and V by 4 bases; bases with no gene match: 10. Per germline, CDR1 GTSNPN and CDR2 SVGIG (reference sequence). DNA of the CDR3: TGTGCCTGGACTCAGGGACTAGCGGGAGGCTTGAGCTCCTACAATGAGCAGTTCTTC. Translating it yields CAWTQGLAGGLSSYNEQFF.

There are a few counts of this clone. Other DNA sequences in this sample translate to the same CDR3. The V and J genes are TRBV18 and TRBJ2-2; no definite D call. This CDR3 contains 13 residues. The ends were cut back, 3 bases at V and 1 base at J, with 3 bases in the middle. Looked up from germline, CDR1 is KGHSH and CDR2 is LQKENI. DNA of the CDR3: TGTGCCAGCTCACCGATGAACACCGGGGAGCTGTTTTTT. Its protein is CASSPMNTGELFF.

The gene calls are TRBV2 and TRBJ1-3; no clear D gene. Trimming took off 3 bases at V and 0 bases at J, with 6 bases between the two ends. Germline V gene sequence: CDR1 SNHLY, CDR2 FYNNEI. The CDR3 runs to 14 residues. Here the CDR3 DNA reads TGTGCCAGCAGTGAGGGATACTCTGGAAACACCATATATTTT. It specifies CASSEGYSGNTIYF. Filled out from reference TRBV2 and TRBJ1-3, the complete variable domain reads EPEVTQTPSHQVTQMGQEVILRCVPISNHLYFYWYRQILGQKVEFLVSFYNNEISEKSEIFDDQFSVERPDGSNFTLKIRSTKLEDSAMYFCASSEGYSGNTIYFGEGSWLTVV.

The J gene is TRBJ1-2, the V gene TRBV5-1; D perhaps matches TRBD1 (5 bases). The CDR3 sequence is 15 residues long. V was clipped by 4 bases and J by 7 bases, with 20 bases between them. The germline CDR1 and CDR2 sequences are SGHRS and YFSETQ. CDR3 loop: CASSPHSGDFVGYTF. Here the CDR3 DNA reads TGCGCCAGCAGCCCGCACTCCGGGGACTTCGTTGGCTACACCTTC.

This chain links TRBV7-7 with TRBJ2-5; D unclear. The CDR3 consists of 14 residues. Looked up from germline, CDR1 is SSHAT and CDR2 is FNYEAQ (reference sequence). The V and J ends lost 3 bases and 5 bases respectively, with 13 bases between them. The chain's CDR3 is CASSLDAGEETQYF. The CDR3 DNA sequence: TGTGCCAGCAGCTTGGATGCAGGCGAGGAGACCCAGTACTTC.

The rearrangement links TRBV11-3 to TRBJ2-1; the D gene is possibly TRBD1 (5 bases). Trimming shortened V by 2 bases and J by 7 bases, and 6 bases separated the two germline ends. CDR3 length equals 12 residues. Germline CDR1 reads SGHNT; CDR2 reads YENEEA. The CDR3 DNA sequence: TGTGCCAGCAGCTTAACAGGTAATGAGCAGTTCTTC. Amino acids: CASSLTGNEQFF.

The V and J genes are TRBV6-5 and TRBJ1-2; D remains ambiguous. The CDR3 sequence is 16 residues long. V lost 0 bases, J lost 0 bases, and 11 bases lay in between. CDR1 is MNHEY and CDR2 is SVGAGI in the germline V gene. This CDR3 is CASSYSARQANYGYTF. The DNA of the CDR3 is TGTGCCAGCAGTTACTCGGCCAGGCAAGCTAACTATGGCTACACCTTC.

The V gene is TRBV5-1, the J gene TRBJ1-3; D unclear. V lost 4 bases and J lost 4, with 15 bases in between. Germline V CDR1 and CDR2: SGHRS, YFSETQ. The CDR3 runs to 15 residues. CDR3 DNA: TGCGCCAGCAGCACGGACGCCCGTCCCGGAAACACCATATATTTT. This encodes CASSTDARPGNTIYF.

The chain joins TRBV14 to TRBJ2-7; tentatively, D is TRBD1 (5 bases). The germline gives CDR1 SGHDN, CDR2 FVKESK. This CDR3 region has 12 residues. Trimming took off 5 bases at V and 6 bases at J, with 11 bases between the two ends. The CDR3 region has the DNA TGTGCCAGCAGCAAGGGGTTCCGCGAGCAGTACTTC. It is translated as CASSKGFREQYF. The variable domain in full, completed from reference TRBV14 and TRBJ2-7, reads EAGVTQFPSHSVIEKGQTVTLRCDPISGHDNLYWYRRVMGKEIKFLLHFVKESKQDESGMPNNRFLAERTGGTYSTLKVQPAELEDSGVYFCASSKGFREQYFGPGTRLTVT.

This clone has a handful of counts. V is TRBV28 and J is TRBJ1-2, with TRBD1 as a possible D gene (5 bases). The germline gives CDR1 MDHEN, CDR2 SYDVKM. V was shortened by 6 bases and J by 11 bases, with 19 bases between the two germline ends. The CDR3 has 13 amino acids. This CDR3 is CASSLQRGAGYTF. For the CDR3, the DNA is TGTGCCAGCAGCCTGCAACGCGGGGCTGGGTACACCTTC.

V is TRBV6-5 and J is TRBJ1-2; 7 bases agree with TRBD1. The CDR3 sequence is 15 residues long. Trimming cost V 2 bases and J 5 bases; bases outside gene matches: 8. The germline V gene has CDR1 MNHEY and CDR2 SVGAGI. The DNA for the CDR3 is TGTGCCAGCAGTTACCTAAGGGACAGCCCGTATGGCTACACCTTC. Protein: CASSYLRDSPYGYTF.

The rearrangement links TRBV20-1 to TRBJ2-5; perhaps TRBD2 as D (5 bases). The V and J ends lost 4 bases and 4 bases respectively, with 7 bases between them. Germline lookup yields CDR1 DFQATT and CDR2 SNEGSKA (reference sequence). This CDR3 is built from 11 residues. The CDR3 DNA reads as TGCAGTGCTACGGACTTAGAGACCCAGTACTTC. Encoded protein: CSATDLETQYF.

V and J are TRBV10-3 and TRBJ2-1, with 9 bases lining up with TRBD2. The CDR3 spans 13 residues. Germline CDR1 ENHRY, CDR2 SYGVKD. V lost 7 bases, J lost 4 bases, and 2 bases stayed unmatched. The CDR3 DNA sequence: TGTGCCATCAAGCGGGGGGATTACAATGAGCAGTTCTTC. As protein: CAIKRGDYNEQFF.

The rearrangement joins TRBV5-1 to TRBJ1-1, with 11 bases identical to TRBD1. This CDR3 comprises 13 residues. Germline V gene sequence: CDR1 SGHRS, CDR2 YFSETQ. J gave up 10 bases and V 1 base, and 3 bases lay outside the gene matches. CDR3 sequence (DNA): TGCGCCAGCAGCTTGCTGGGACAGGGGGGAGCTTTCTTT. Amino acid sequence: CASSLLGQGGAFF.